This TCR beta chain was captured by sequencing in a study of control samples from healthy donors and cancer patients. V shed 3 bases and J shed 5 bases, with 16 bases lying between them. CDR3 size: 15 residues. Germline V gene data show CDR1 as LGHDT and CDR2 as YNNKEL (reference sequence). Sequencing was performed with immunoSEQ multiplex PCR; in TCRdb, only in-frame clones are kept and a portion is missing. In the table there are 120,000 to 150,000 clones, about nine tenths of which are singletons. The receptor's source is a young man in good health. Sample: blood. This sequence joins TRBV3-1 (or the pseudogene TRBV3-2) and TRBJ1-2; D is perhaps TRBD1 (6 bases). The CDR3 spells CASSQRAQGRYGYTF. The CDR3 coding sequence is TGTGCCAGCAGCCAGAGGGCGCAGGGGAGATATGGCTACACCTTC.